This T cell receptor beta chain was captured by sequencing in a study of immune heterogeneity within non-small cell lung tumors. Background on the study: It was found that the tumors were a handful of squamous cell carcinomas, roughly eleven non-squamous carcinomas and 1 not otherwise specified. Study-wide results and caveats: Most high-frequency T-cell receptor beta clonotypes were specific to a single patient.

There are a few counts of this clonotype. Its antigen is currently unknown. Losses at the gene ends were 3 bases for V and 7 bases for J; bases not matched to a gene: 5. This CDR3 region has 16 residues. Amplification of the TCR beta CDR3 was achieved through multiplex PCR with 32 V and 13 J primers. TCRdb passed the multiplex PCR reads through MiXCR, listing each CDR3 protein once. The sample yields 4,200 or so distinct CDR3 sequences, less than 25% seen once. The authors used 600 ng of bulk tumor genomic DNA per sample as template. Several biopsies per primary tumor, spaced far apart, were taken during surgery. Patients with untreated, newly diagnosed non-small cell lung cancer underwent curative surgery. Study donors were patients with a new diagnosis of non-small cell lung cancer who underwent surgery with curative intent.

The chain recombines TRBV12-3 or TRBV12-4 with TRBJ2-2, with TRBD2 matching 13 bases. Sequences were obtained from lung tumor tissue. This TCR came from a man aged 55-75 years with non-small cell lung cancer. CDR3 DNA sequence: TGTGCCAGCAGTTTCGGGACTAGCGGGACCAACGGGGAGCTGTTTTTT. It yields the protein CASSFGTSGTNGELFF.